This TCR beta chain was identified during a study of T cell repertoires in cytomegalovirus infection. Study-level information: It can be stated that public TCR beta signatures indicated CMV infection as well as a matching HLA type.

Study-level findings and limits: What dominated the ex vivo response were HLA-C-restricted CMV-specific TCR beta clonotypes. Summed frequency of shared TCR beta families picked out CMV carriers who also had the relevant HLA.

CDR1 is SGHDN, CDR2 FVKESK, per germline. This CDR3 is built from 21 residues. V lost 4 bases to trimming and J lost 6 bases; unmatched junction nucleotides: 23. Via MiXCR, TCRdb re-called the reads, giving one row per CDR3 protein. The sample carries a few hundred thousand distinct CDR3 sequences, roughly 15% recorded once. Worth noting for this clonotype: No antigen is known for it.

The chain carries TRBV14 and TRBJ2-2; 10 bases line up with TRBD2. This sequence was found in a human donor in good health (CMV status not recorded). Some clones in this sample may be carry-over from other donors' samples. Material: PBMCs. The CDR3 is CASSPLVGLAGANTGAGELFF. The CDR3 DNA follows: TGTGCCAGCAGCCCCCTCGTCGGCCTAGCGGGGGCAAACACCGGGGCCGGGGAGCTGTTTTTT.